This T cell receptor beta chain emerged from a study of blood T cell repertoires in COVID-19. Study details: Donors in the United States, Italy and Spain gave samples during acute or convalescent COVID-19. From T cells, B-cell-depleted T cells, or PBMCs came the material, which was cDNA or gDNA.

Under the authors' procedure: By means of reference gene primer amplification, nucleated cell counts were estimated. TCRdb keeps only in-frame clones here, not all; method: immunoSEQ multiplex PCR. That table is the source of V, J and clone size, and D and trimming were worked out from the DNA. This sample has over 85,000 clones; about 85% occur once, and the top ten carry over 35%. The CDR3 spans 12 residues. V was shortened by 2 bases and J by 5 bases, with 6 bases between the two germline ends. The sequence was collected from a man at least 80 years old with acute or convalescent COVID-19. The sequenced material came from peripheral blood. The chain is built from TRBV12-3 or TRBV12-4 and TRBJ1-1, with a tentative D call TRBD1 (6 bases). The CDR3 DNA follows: TGTGCCAGCAGTTTAAGGGGGACTGAAGCTTTCTTT. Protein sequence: CASSLRGTEAFF.